These 3 T cell receptor beta chains share one sample of origin, sequenced in a study of T cells in Graves' hyperthyroidism and ophthalmopathy (dated by TCRdb to about 2019). The library was obtained by multiplex PCR. The sequencer listed for this sample is Illumina HiSeq 2000. The TCR beta CDR3 regions were amplified from RNA transcripts. For the first round of RT-PCR on the TCR CDR3, the HTBI primer set was used together with the Qiagen OneStep RT-PCR kit. The raw public reads went through TCRdb reprocessing: fastp at Q25, MiXCR clone calling, in-frame beta chains kept. Each CDR3 protein appears once, grouped with its most common genes and DNA. Within this sample are about 95,000 distinct CDR3 sequences, with roughly 40% of them counted one time only. The top ten constitute approximately 10% of the sample. The specimen was peripheral blood or thyroid tissue (not recorded which). The receptors come from a woman aged 30 to 39 with Graves' hyperthyroidism.

In its sample, this clonotype was seen a few times. The rearrangement links TRBV28 to TRBJ1-3; no clear D gene. Trimming removed 5 bases from V and 6 bases from J, with 14 bases in between. The germline V gene encodes CDR1 MDHEN and CDR2 SYDVKM. CDR3 length: 14 amino acids. CDR3: CASSEEWYENTIYF. The CDR3 coding sequence is TGTGCCAGCAGTGAGGAGTGGTACGAAAACACCATATATTTT.

This chain uses TRBV2 with TRBJ2-3, with TRBD1 matching over 9 bases. Germline V gives CDR1 SNHLY, CDR2 FYNNEI. The CDR3 loop spans 15 amino acids. The V and J ends lost 7 bases and 1 base, in that order; junction bases with no gene match: 6. The CDR3 spells CASTDRDRGTDTQYF. The CDR3 nucleotides read TGTGCCAGCACCGACCGGGACAGGGGCACAGATACGCAGTATTTT.

V gene TRBV11-2 combines with J gene TRBJ1-2, with no clear D. The CDR3 runs 15 residues. Per the germline V gene, CDR1 is SGHAT and CDR2 is FQNNGV. V was shortened by 1 base and J by 5 bases, with 14 bases between the two germline ends. The CDR3 loop reads CASSLVGRTAYGYTF. CDR3 nucleotide sequence: TGTGCCAGCAGCTTAGTCGGTAGAACAGCGTATGGCTACACCTTC.